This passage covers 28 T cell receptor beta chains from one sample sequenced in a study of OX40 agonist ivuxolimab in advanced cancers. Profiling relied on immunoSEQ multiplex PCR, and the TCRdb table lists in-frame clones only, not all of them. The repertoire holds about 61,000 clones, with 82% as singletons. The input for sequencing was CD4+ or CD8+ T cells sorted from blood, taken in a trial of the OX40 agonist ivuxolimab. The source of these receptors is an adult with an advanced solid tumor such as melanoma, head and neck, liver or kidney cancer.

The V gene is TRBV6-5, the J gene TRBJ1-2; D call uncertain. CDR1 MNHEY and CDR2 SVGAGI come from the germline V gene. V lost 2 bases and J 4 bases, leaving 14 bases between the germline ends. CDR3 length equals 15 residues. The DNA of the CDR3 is TGTGCCAGCAGTTACGTTTGGGGTGGTAGCTATGGCTACACCTTC. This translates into CASSYVWGGSYGYTF.

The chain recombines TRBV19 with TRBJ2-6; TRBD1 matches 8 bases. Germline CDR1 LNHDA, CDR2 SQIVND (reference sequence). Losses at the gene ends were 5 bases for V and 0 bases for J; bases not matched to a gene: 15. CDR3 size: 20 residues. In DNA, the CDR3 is TGTGCCAGTAGTTTTCCACTTACAGGGGGGTTGGTCTCTGGGGCCAACGTCCTGACTTTC. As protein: CASSFPLTGGLVSGANVLTF.

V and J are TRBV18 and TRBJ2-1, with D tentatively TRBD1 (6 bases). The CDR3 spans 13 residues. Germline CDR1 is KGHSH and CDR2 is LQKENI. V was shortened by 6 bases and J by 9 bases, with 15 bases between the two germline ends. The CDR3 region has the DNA TGTGCCAGCTCGACTCAGGGGCGTACTGAGCAGTTCTTC. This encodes CASSTQGRTEQFF.

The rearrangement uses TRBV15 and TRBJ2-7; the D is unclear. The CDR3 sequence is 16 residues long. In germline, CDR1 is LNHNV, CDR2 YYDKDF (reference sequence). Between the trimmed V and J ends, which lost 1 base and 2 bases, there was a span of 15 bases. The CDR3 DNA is TGTGCCACCAGCAGAGGGGTATCTACATTGGCCTACGAGCAGTACTTC. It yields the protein CATSRGVSTLAYEQYF. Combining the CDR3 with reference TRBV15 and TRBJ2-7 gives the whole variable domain DAMVIQNPRYQVTQFGKPVTLSCSQTLNHNVMYWYQQKSSQAPKLLFHYYDKDFNNEADTPDNFQSRRPNTSFCFLDIRSPGLGDTAMYLCATSRGVSTLAYEQYFGPGTRLTVT.

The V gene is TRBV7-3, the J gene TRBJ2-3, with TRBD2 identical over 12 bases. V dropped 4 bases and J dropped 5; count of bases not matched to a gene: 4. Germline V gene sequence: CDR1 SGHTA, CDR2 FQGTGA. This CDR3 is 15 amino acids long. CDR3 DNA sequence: TGTGCCAGCAGCTCTAGCGGGAGGGACAGAGATACGCAGTATTTT. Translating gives CASSSSGRDRDTQYF.

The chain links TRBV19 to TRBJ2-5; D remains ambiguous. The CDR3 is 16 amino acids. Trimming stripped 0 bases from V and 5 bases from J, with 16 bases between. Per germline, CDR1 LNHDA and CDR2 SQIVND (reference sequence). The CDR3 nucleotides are TGTGCCAGTAGTATAGACCCCTCGGGTCTCTGGGAGACCCAGTACTTC. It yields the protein CASSIDPSGLWETQYF.

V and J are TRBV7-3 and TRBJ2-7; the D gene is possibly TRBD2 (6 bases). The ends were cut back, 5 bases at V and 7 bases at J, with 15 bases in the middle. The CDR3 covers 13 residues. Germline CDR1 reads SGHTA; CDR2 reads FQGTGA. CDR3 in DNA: TGTGCCAGCAGCCCGAATAGCGGCGGTGAGCAGTACTTC. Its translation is CASSPNSGGEQYF.

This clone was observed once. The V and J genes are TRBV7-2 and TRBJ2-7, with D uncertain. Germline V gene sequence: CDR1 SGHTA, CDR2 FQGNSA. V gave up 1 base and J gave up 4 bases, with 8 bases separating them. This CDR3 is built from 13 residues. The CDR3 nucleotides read TGTGCCAGCAGCTTAGGTAGTGGGTACGAGCAGTACTTC. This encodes CASSLGSGYEQYF. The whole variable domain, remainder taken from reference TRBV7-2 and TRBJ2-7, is GAGVSQSPSNKVTEKGKDVELRCDPISGHTALYWYRQSLGQGLEFLIYFQGNSAPDKSGLPSDRFSAERTGGSVSTLTIQRTQQEDSAVYLCASSLGSGYEQYFGPGTRLTVT.

As DNA, the CDR3 is TGTGCCAGCGGCCTGGCAGGGGGGTACGAGCAGTACTTC. Translated, it gives CASGLAGGYEQYF. V gene TRBV2 combines with J gene TRBJ2-7; the D gene is possibly TRBD1 (7 bases). Germline-derived CDR1 and CDR2 are SNHLY and FYNNEI. The CDR3 contains 13 residues. Trimming stripped 8 bases from V and 4 bases from J, with 15 bases between. Filled out from reference TRBV2 and TRBJ2-7, the complete variable domain reads EPEVTQTPSHQVTQMGQEVILRCVPISNHLYFYWYRQILGQKVEFLVSFYNNEISEKSEIFDDQFSVERPDGSNFTLKIRSTKLEDSAMYFCASGLAGGYEQYFGPGTRLTVT.

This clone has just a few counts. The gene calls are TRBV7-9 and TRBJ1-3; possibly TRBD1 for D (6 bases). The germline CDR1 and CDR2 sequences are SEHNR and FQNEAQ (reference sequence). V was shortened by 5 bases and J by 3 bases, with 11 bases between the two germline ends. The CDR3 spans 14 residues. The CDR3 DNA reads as TGTGCCAGCAGCATAGGACAGAATGGAAACACCATATATTTT. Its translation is CASSIGQNGNTIYF.

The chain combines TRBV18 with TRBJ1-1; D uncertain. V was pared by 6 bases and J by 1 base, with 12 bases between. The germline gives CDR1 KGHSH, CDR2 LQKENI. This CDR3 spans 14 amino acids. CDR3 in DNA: TGTGCCAGCTCCCGGGCGGCGGGGAACACTGAAGCTTTCTTT. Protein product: CASSRAAGNTEAFF.

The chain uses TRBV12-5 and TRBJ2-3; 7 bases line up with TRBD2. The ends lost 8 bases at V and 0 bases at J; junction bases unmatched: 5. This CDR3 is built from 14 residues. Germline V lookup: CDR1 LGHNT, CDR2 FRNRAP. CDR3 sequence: CASKLAESTDTQYF. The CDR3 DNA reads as TGTGCTAGTAAGCTAGCGGAGAGCACAGATACGCAGTATTTT.

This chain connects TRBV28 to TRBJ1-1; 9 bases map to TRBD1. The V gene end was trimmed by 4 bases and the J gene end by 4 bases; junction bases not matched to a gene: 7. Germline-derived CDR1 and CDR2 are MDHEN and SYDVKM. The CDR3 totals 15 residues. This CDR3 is CASSSTGGRGTEAFF. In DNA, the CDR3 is TGTGCCAGCAGTTCAACAGGGGGCAGGGGCACTGAAGCTTTCTTT. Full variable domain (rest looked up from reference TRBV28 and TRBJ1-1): DVKVTQSSRYLVKRTGEKVFLECVQDMDHENMFWYRQDPGLGLRLIYFSYDVKMKEKGDIPEGYSVSREKKERFSLILESASTNQTSMYLCASSSTGGRGTEAFFGQGTRLTVV.

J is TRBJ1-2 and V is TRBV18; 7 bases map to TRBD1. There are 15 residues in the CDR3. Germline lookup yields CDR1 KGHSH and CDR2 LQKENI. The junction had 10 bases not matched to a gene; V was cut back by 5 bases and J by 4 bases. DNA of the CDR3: TGTGCCAGCTCAGTCTCGGGACAGCCCGTCTATGGCTACACCTTC. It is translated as CASSVSGQPVYGYTF.

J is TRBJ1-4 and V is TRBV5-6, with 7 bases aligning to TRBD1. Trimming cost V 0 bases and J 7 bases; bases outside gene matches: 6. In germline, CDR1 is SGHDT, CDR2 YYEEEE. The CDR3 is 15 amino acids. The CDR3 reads CASSLGVQGREKLFF. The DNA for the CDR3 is TGTGCCAGCAGCTTGGGAGTACAGGGGCGTGAAAAACTGTTTTTT.

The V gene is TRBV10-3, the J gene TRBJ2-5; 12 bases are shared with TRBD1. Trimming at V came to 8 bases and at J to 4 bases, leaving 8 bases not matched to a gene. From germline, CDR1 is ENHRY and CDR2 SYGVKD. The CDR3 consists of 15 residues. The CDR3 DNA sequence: TGTGCCATCTCTCCGGGACAGGGGGCGGGAGAGACCCAGTACTTC. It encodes CAISPGQGAGETQYF.

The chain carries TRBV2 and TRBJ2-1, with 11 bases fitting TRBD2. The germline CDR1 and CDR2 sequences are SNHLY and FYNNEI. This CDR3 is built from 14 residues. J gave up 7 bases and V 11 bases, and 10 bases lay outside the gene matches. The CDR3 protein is CACQLAGEYNEQFF. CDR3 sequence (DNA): TGTGCCTGTCAACTAGCGGGAGAATATAATGAGCAGTTCTTC. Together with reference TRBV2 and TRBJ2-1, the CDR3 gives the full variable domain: EPEVTQTPSHQVTQMGQEVILRCVPISNHLYFYWYRQILGQKVEFLVSFYNNEISEKSEIFDDQFSVERPDGSNFTLKIRSTKLEDSAMYFCACQLAGEYNEQFFGPGTRLTVL.

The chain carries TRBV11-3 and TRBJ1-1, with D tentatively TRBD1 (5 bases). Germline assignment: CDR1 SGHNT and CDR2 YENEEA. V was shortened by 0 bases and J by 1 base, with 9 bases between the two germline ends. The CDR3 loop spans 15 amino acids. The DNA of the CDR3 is TGTGCCAGCAGCTTAGACGGGACTCCGAACACTGAAGCTTTCTTT. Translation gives CASSLDGTPNTEAFF.

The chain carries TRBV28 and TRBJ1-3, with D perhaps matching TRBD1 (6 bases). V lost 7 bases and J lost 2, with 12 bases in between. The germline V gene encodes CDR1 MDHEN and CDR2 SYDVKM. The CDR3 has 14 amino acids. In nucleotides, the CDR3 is TGTGCCAGCACTTGGGGGGGCACTGGAAACACCATATATTTT. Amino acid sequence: CASTWGGTGNTIYF.

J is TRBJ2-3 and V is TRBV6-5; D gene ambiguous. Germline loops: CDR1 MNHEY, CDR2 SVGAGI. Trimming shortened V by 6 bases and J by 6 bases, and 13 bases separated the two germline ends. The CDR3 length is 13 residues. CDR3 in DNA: TGTGCCAGCAGCACCGAGTATGGCGATACGCAGTATTTT. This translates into CASSTEYGDTQYF.

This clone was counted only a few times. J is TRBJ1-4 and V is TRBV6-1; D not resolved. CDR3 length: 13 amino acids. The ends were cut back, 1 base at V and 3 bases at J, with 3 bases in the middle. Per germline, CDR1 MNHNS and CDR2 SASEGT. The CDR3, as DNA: TGTGCCAGCAGTGAAGGCCCTAATGAAAAACTGTTTTTT. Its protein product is CASSEGPNEKLFF.

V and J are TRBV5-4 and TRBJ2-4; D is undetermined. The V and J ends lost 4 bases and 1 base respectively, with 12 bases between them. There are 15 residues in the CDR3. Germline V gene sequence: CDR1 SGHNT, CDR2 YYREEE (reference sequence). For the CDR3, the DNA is TGTGCCAGCAGCCGTAAAGACCCCGCCAAAAACATTCAGTACTTC. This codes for CASSRKDPAKNIQYF.

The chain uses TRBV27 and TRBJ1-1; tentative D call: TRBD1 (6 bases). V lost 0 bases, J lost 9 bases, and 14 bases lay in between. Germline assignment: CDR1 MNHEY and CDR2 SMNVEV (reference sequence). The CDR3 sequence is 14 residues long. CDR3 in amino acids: CASSLSPQGVKAFF. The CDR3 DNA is TGTGCCAGCAGTTTATCCCCACAGGGAGTTAAAGCTTTCTTT.

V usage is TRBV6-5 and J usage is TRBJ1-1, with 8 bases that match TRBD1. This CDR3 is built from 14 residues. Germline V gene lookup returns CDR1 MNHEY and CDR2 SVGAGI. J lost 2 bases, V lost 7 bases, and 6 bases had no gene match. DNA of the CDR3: TGTGCCAGCATTTCGACAGGGGTCAACACTGAAGCTTTCTTT. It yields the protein CASISTGVNTEAFF.

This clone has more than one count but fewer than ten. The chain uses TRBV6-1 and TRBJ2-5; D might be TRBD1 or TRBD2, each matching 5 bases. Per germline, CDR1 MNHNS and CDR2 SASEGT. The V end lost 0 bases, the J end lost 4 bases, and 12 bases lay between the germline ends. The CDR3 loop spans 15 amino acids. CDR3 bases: TGTGCCAGCAGTGAAGCCGGGACCCAGAGAGAGACCCAGTACTTC. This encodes CASSEAGTQRETQYF.

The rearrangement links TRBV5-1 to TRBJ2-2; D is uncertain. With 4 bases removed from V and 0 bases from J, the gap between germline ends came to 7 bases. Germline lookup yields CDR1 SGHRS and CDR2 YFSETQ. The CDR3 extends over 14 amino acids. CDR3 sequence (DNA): TGCGCCAGCAGCCCCACTACGAACACCGGGGAGCTGTTTTTT. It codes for CASSPTTNTGELFF.

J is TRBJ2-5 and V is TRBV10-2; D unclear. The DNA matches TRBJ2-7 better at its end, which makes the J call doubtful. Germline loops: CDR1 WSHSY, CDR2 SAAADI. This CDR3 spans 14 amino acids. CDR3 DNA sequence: TGCGCCAGCAGTGAAGAGCGAAGCTCCTACGAGCAGTACTTC. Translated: CASSEERSSYEQYF.

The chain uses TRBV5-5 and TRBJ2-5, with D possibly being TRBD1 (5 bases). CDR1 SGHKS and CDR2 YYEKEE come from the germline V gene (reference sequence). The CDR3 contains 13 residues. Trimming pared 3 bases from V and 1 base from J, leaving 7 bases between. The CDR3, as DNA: TGTGCCAGCAGCTCGGACACCCAAGAGACCCAGTACTTC. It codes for CASSSDTQETQYF.